This T cell receptor beta chain was recorded in a study of blood T cell repertoires in COVID-19 (dated by TCRdb to about 2020). A note on the overall study: Samples covering the acute and convalescent phases of COVID-19 were provided by collaborators in the United States, Italy and Spain. The samples were drawn from two sources: the first 160 participants of the ongoing ImmuneRACE study, and 1,200 or so subjects contributed by 6 global collaborators. Sample metadata almost always included a de-identified subject ID, COVID-19 status, age in years and sex. The prospective study material was composed of cDNA or gDNA derived from T cells, B-cell-depleted T cells, or PBMCs. Subjects who had been exposed to COVID-19, were actively infected with it, or had recovered from it provided the deeply sampled blood TCRbeta repertoires that made up the dataset. HLA class I and class II types, where available, came from metadata supplied by the sample provider rather than from assay-based typing. A freely available public database, intended as a resource for researchers studying the immune response to SARS-CoV-2, is where the repertoires were released. What the study reported, not specific to this receptor: The amount of clinical and demographic metadata varied by source and participant and was provided uncurated.

The immunoSEQ Assay, a bias-controlled multiplex PCR, was used to amplify TCRbeta CDR3 regions from genomic DNA. On the study's bioinformatics: Within the assay, amplification of reference gene primers was used to estimate how many nucleated cells each sample contained. To quantify the absolute abundance of each unique TCRbeta CDR3 rearrangement, sequence reads were collapsed and filtered. Productive Simpson clonality was computed per sample as the square root of Simpson's diversity index over productive rearrangements. TCRdb's version of the immuneACCESS table is confined to in-frame rearrangements and falls short of the full clone set. An unresolved V gene accounts for under half of the shortfall where checked; the remainder is of unknown origin. From that table come the V and J calls and clone size; the DNA was used to work out D and trimming. For this sample there are about 310,000 clones; 85% appear just once. Of the sample, around 1.9% is held by the ten largest clones.

The germline V and J ends show losses of 2 bases and 10 bases respectively, and no gene match explains 3 bases of the junction. CDR1 SGHRS and CDR2 YFSETQ were looked up in the germline V gene. Spanning cysteine to phenylalanine, the CDR3 consists of 12 amino acids. The read is trimmed to its CDR3 DNA, 36 bases read in frame from base 1. In the prospective study, participants were about 18 to 90 years old, resided in around 25 geographic areas of the United States, and were enrolled through a virtual design. In the prospective study, participants were assigned to cohorts based on the clinical history participants reported in a screening survey and a study questionnaire. Exposed participants had been in contact with someone with a PCR-confirmed or clinician-diagnosed COVID-19 case within 2 weeks of study entry. In the prospective study, mobile phlebotomists collected whole blood, serum and a nasopharyngeal or oropharyngeal swab from each participant. Prospective study participants could optionally give additional blood draws and questionnaires over an approximately 2-month period. Before DNA extraction, blood samples from the prospective study were shipped at room temperature or frozen.

This clone was recorded once. Its antigen specificity is not known. Per-nucleotide qualities are absent, and no much larger clonotype sits a single base away. The sample consisted of PBMCs or T cells enriched from blood (not recorded which). The TCR comes from a woman aged 25 to 39 who had been exposed to COVID-19. This chain is built from TRBV5-1 and TRBJ1-1, and TRBD1 matches 9 of the central bases. The CDR3 amino acid sequence is: CASSFTGGPAFF. The DNA sequence reads TGCGCCAGCAGCTTTACAGGGGGCCCAGCTTTCTTT.